The next 20 T cell receptor beta chains were all read from a single sample in a study of cytomegalovirus exposure and HLA in healthy donors. The study ran its PCR with 60 Vbeta and 13 Jbeta primers. The protocol was immunoSEQ multiplex PCR, while the TCRdb copy is restricted to in-frame clones and leaves out a portion. The table lists around 120,000 clones, around 84% of them singletons. Sequenced input: PBMCs. These receptor sequences come from a woman aged 40 to 50 in good health and CMV-seronegative.

The rearrangement uses TRBV2 and TRBJ2-7; 9 bases fit TRBD1. J was trimmed by 4 bases and V by 3 bases; bases with no gene match: 16. The CDR3 loop spans 18 amino acids. In germline, CDR1 is SNHLY, CDR2 FYNNEI. The CDR3 loop is CASSDIDDPGQGEYEQYF. In nucleotides, the CDR3 is TGTGCCAGCAGTGACATCGATGATCCGGGACAGGGCGAATACGAGCAGTACTTC.

The rearrangement uses TRBV6-5 and TRBJ2-1, with D possibly matching TRBD2 (5 bases). Germline loops: CDR1 MNHEY, CDR2 SVGAGI. The CDR3 loop spans 13 amino acids. The V end lost 5 bases, the J end lost 7 bases, and 12 bases lay between the germline ends. The CDR3 coding sequence is TGTGCCAGCAGTCACACCAGGAGGAATGAGCAGTTCTTC. Translated, it gives CASSHTRRNEQFF.

This rearrangement joins TRBV9 to TRBJ1-1; D not certain. Germline V CDR1 and CDR2: SGDLS, YYNGEE. This CDR3 has 13 amino acids. V was pared by 3 bases and J by 1 base, with 7 bases between. The CDR3: CASSAVGNTEAFF. The CDR3 DNA reads as TGTGCCAGCAGCGCCGTCGGGAACACTGAAGCTTTCTTT.

The chain links TRBV27 to TRBJ2-7, with D possibly matching TRBD1 (6 bases). The V gene lost 4 bases and the J gene lost 3 bases, with 10 bases spanning the gap. The CDR3 spans 13 residues. The germline CDR1 and CDR2 sequences are MNHEY and SMNVEV (reference sequence). CDR3 in amino acids: CASSSDRRYEQYF. CDR3 sequence (DNA): TGTGCCAGCAGTTCCGACAGGCGCTACGAGCAGTACTTC.

J is TRBJ1-1 and V is TRBV9; 10 bases match TRBD1. Germline V gene data show CDR1 as SGDLS and CDR2 as YYNGEE. This CDR3 comprises 14 residues. After removal of 3 bases from V and 4 bases from J, the junction contained 3 bases not matched to a gene. CDR3 amino acids: CASSATGGSTEAFF. CDR3 DNA sequence: TGTGCCAGCAGCGCGACAGGGGGCAGCACTGAAGCTTTCTTT.

This clone was seen a few times. V gene TRBV6-5 combines with J gene TRBJ1-1; D gene uncertain. This CDR3 spans 13 amino acids. The V gene's germline CDR1 is MNHEY and CDR2 SVGAGI. V was shortened by 1 base and J by 5 bases, with 8 bases between the two germline ends. The CDR3 nucleotides read TGTGCCAGCAGTTACTATGGAGGGACTGAAGCTTTCTTT. Its protein is CASSYYGGTEAFF.

V gene TRBV6-6 combines with J gene TRBJ2-7; D unresolved. In germline, CDR1 is MNHNY, CDR2 SVGAGI (reference sequence). CDR3 size: 15 residues. The germline V and J ends were trimmed by 6 bases and 0 bases, with 15 bases remaining between them. CDR3 protein: CASSLGHSTSYEQYF. CDR3 DNA sequence: TGTGCCAGCAGCTTGGGCCATTCGACCTCCTACGAGCAGTACTTC.

The gene calls are TRBV19 and TRBJ1-1; D is ambiguous. The CDR3 totals 11 residues. Trimming stripped 6 bases from V and 8 bases from J, with 10 bases between. Looked up from germline, CDR1 is LNHDA and CDR2 is SQIVND (reference sequence). The CDR3 DNA reads TGTGCCAGTAGCCCCTCTCCCGAAGCTTTCTTT. As protein: CASSPSPEAFF.

About this clone: Additional DNA sequences in this sample encode the identical CDR3. The V call is TRBV5-1, the J call TRBJ2-7; 9 bases are a match to TRBD2. The CDR3 runs to 16 residues. Germline values: CDR1 SGHRS, CDR2 YFSETQ. The junction had 7 bases not matched to a gene; V was cut back by 0 bases and J by 3 bases. The DNA of the CDR3 is TGCGCCAGCAGCTTGGATGGTAGCGGGAGAAGCTACGAGCAGTACTTC. It codes for CASSLDGSGRSYEQYF.

The V call is TRBV2, the J call TRBJ1-4; D is unclear. The CDR3 runs to 13 residues. V was cut by 8 bases and J by 1 base, with 8 bases left in between. CDR1 and CDR2 (germline): SNHLY, FYNNEI. This chain's CDR3 is CASGRGTNEKLFF. For the CDR3, the DNA is TGTGCCAGCGGAAGAGGAACTAATGAAAAACTGTTTTTT.

The chain employs TRBV28 and TRBJ1-2; D gene ambiguous. The CDR3 has 14 residues. V shed 1 base and J shed 3 bases, with 9 bases lying between them. CDR1 is MDHEN and CDR2 is SYDVKM in the germline V gene. CDR3: CASSLYERDYGYTF. CDR3 sequence (DNA): TGTGCCAGCAGTTTATACGAGAGGGACTATGGCTACACCTTC.

The chain carries TRBV13 and TRBJ2-5; TRBD2 might be the D (6 bases). Germline values: CDR1 PRHDT, CDR2 FYEKMQ (reference sequence). The CDR3 extends over 16 amino acids. The V and J ends lost 5 bases and 11 bases respectively, with 27 bases between them. Here the CDR3 reads CASSPDRGGGVGEQYF. CDR3 coding DNA: TGTGCCAGCAGCCCAGACAGAGGCGGCGGGGTGGGTGAGCAGTACTTC. The full variable domain, in which reference TRBV13 and TRBJ2-5 provide the parts outside the CDR3, is AAGVIQSPRHLIKEKRETATLKCYPIPRHDTVYWYQQGPGQDPQFLISFYEKMQSDKGSIPDRFSAQQFSDYHSELNMSSLELGDSALYFCASSPDRGGGVGEQYFGPGTRLLVL.

This chain joins TRBV11-2 and TRBJ2-1, with 9 nucleotides matching TRBD2. The germline CDR1 and CDR2 sequences are SGHAT and FQNNGV. Trimming cost V 5 bases and J 0 bases; bases outside gene matches: 8. The CDR3 extends over 17 amino acids. The CDR3 spells CASSPSGGSSSYNEQFF. DNA of the CDR3: TGTGCCAGCAGCCCAAGCGGGGGGAGTAGCTCCTACAATGAGCAGTTCTTC.

The V and J genes are TRBV4-3 and TRBJ2-5, with D possibly matching TRBD2 (6 bases). This CDR3 has 15 amino acids. Trimming cost V 0 bases and J 5 bases, with 13 bases left between them. Germline assignment: CDR1 LGHNA and CDR2 YSLEER. Here the CDR3 DNA reads TGCGCCAGCAGCCAAGATGCGGGACTGGGGGAGACCCAGTACTTC. Translated, it gives CASSQDAGLGETQYF.

The genes are TRBV6-1 and TRBJ1-2; no definite D call. The CDR3 has 14 amino acids. V dropped 2 bases and J dropped 0 bases, with 7 bases sitting between them. Germline CDR1 reads MNHNS; CDR2 reads SASEGT. The CDR3 DNA sequence: TGTGCCAGCAGTGAATCGGCGGCTAACTATGGCTACACCTTC. This encodes CASSESAANYGYTF.

This clone was counted only a few times. The chain employs TRBV20-1 and TRBJ1-1; no firm D call. The CDR3 contains 11 residues. CDR1 and CDR2 (germline): DFQATT, SNEGSKA (reference sequence). Trimming removed 5 bases from V and 2 bases from J, with 6 bases in between. The CDR3 DNA reads TGCAGTGCTCACAGCAACACTGAAGCTTTCTTT. It codes for CSAHSNTEAFF.

Only one count was recorded for this clone. V gene TRBV6-6 combines with J gene TRBJ1-3; a weak D match, TRBD1 (5 bases). Germline V gives CDR1 MNHNY, CDR2 SVGAGI (reference sequence). The CDR3 loop spans 13 amino acids. The V and J ends lost 4 bases and 4 bases respectively, with 8 bases between them. The CDR3 reads CASSSGRGNTIYF. CDR3 bases: TGTGCCAGCAGTTCAGGGCGGGGAAACACCATATATTTT.

This chain links TRBV7-9 with TRBJ2-5; 10 nucleotides agree with TRBD1. The V gene end was trimmed by 3 bases and the J gene end by 6 bases; junction bases not matched to a gene: 4. The CDR3 is 14 amino acids. Germline assignment: CDR1 SEHNR and CDR2 FQNEAQ (reference sequence). The CDR3 region is CASSLTGGDKTQYF. The CDR3 region has the DNA TGTGCCAGCAGCTTGACAGGGGGCGATAAGACCCAGTACTTC.

This chain uses TRBV2 with TRBJ2-1; 9 positions agree with TRBD1. The germline V gene has CDR1 SNHLY and CDR2 FYNNEI. J was trimmed by 6 bases and V by 7 bases; bases with no gene match: 10. CDR3 size: 15 residues. In DNA, the CDR3 is TGTGCCAGCATCGAAGCGACAGGGGGGTTCAATGAGCAGTTCTTC. Translating it yields CASIEATGGFNEQFF.

This chain connects TRBV4-2 to TRBJ2-7; 12 nucleotides match TRBD2. Germline V gene sequence: CDR1 LGHNA, CDR2 YNFKEQ. This CDR3 region has 16 residues. The junction had 5 bases not matched to a gene; V was cut back by 1 base and J by 4 bases. The CDR3 here is CASSQGLAGEGYEQYF. Here the CDR3 DNA reads TGTGCCAGCAGCCAAGGACTAGCGGGAGAAGGGTACGAGCAGTACTTC.